The next 8 T cell receptor beta chains were all read from a single sample in a study of tumor and adjacent non-tumor tissue in lung cancer. This sample's RNA came from whole unsorted tissue. The library came from three nested PCR rounds adapted from ARM-PCR protocols. TCRdb redid the calling of the multiplex PCR reads with MiXCR, one entry per CDR3 protein. The table has roughly 81,000 distinct CDR3 sequences, roughly 75% seen once. Material: lung tumor tissue. The receptors shown here come from a woman between 70 and 85 years old with non-small cell lung cancer.

The sample holds a few counts of this clonotype. At one of its ends the junction is not consistent with the germline gene, which may arise from a read error. The chain carries TRBV7-8 and TRBJ2-3, with TRBD1 matching over 8 bases. The CDR3 is 14 amino acids. The V gene's germline CDR1 is SGHVS and CDR2 FQNEAQ. CDR3 amino acids: CASSLVQGADTLYF. CDR3 nucleotides: TGCGCCAGCAGCTTAGTGCAGGGGGCAGATACGCTGTATTTT.

Worth noting for this clonotype: The conserved phenylalanine or tryptophan is not found at the CDR3 terminus, so this likely reflects a read error. The limits of the CDR3 on the DNA are not certain, so only TCRdb's listed CDR3 is given. The chain combines TRBV29-1 with TRBJ2-1; TRBD2 is the table's D call, not checked against the DNA. The length of the CDR3 is 13 amino acids, counting both ends. CDR1 SQVTM and CDR2 ANQGSEA come from the germline V gene. The CDR3 here is CSVRLDSVNERSL.

A note on this clonotype: One junction end disagrees with the germline gene, perhaps due to a read error. The V and J genes are TRBV29-1 and TRBJ2-1, with a tentative D call TRBD1 (5 bases). The germline gives CDR1 SQVTM, CDR2 ANQGSEA. This CDR3 has 14 residues. CDR3 sequence reads: CSIAVRDSYNEQFF. The CDR3 DNA is TGCAGCATTGCCGTCAGGGATTCCTACAATGAGCAGTTCTTT.

A word on this clonotype: Without the conserved terminal phenylalanine or tryptophan, this CDR3 likely stems from a read error. The chain carries TRBV12-3 or TRBV12-4 and TRBJ1-1; D not certain. The V gene lost 6 bases and the J gene lost 3 bases, with 17 bases spanning the gap. CDR3 size: 15 residues. CDR3 sequence: CASSLLDPGDTEAFI. The CDR3 coding sequence is TGTGCCAGCAGCTTATTGGATCCCGGGGACACTGAAGCTTTCATT.

A note on this clonotype: At one of its ends the junction is not consistent with the germline gene, which may arise from a read error. CDR3 sequence reads: CVSRAGVAREVYNERFF. The CDR3 DNA sequence: TGTGTTAGCAGGGCCGGGGTAGCTAGAGAGGTGTACAATGAGCGGTTCTTC. This chain joins TRBV6-5 and TRBJ2-1; either TRBD1 or TRBD2 may supply D (5 bases each). CDR3 size: 17 residues. Per germline, CDR1 MNHEY and CDR2 SVGAGI.

V usage is TRBV12-3 or TRBV12-4 and J usage is TRBJ2-1; unclear D gene. CDR3 length: 15 residues. Trimming cost V 6 bases and J 7 bases, with 19 bases left between them. The DNA for the CDR3 is TGTGCCAGCAGAGCAAGGATTAGATCCAAGAATGAGCAGTTCTTC. This codes for CASRARIRSKNEQFF.

As to this clonotype: The germline gene is not matched at one end of the junction; a read error may be the cause. This sequence joins TRBV4-1 and TRBJ1-5; 7 bases are a match to TRBD1. Germline V lookup: CDR1 MGHRA, CDR2 YSYEKL. The CDR3 is 15 amino acids. The CDR3: CTSSQADRDGQPQHF. The CDR3 nucleotides read TGCACCAGCAGCCAGGCAGACAGGGACGGTCAGCCCCAGCATTTT.

This clonotype was seen at least ten times. The rearrangement uses TRBV6-5 and TRBJ1-1, with 9 bases identical to TRBD1. The CDR3 length is 11 residues. Losses at the gene ends were 6 bases for V and 10 bases for J; bases not matched to a gene: 3. Germline V lookup: CDR1 MNHEY, CDR2 SVGAGI. The CDR3 DNA sequence: TGTGCCAGCAGGGGGACAGGGAGAGCTTTCTTT. Translating it yields CASRGTGRAFF.